Sequencing of this T cell receptor (beta chain) was carried out in a study of identical twins. TCRdb passed the 5' RACE reads through MiXCR, listing each CDR3 protein once. The table lists about 530,000 distinct CDR3 sequences, roughly 15% of them singletons, with 0.44% in the top ten. The CDR3 runs 18 residues. The germline V and J ends were trimmed by 1 base and 0 bases, with 16 bases remaining between them. CDR1 is SGHAT and CDR2 is FQNNGV in the germline V gene. These sequences were also reported in another study, on yellow fever vaccine responses in identical twins.

The receptor's source is a woman aged 18-29 years in good health. The J gene is TRBJ2-1, the V gene TRBV11-2; no clear D. Sequenced sample: CD4+ T cells sorted from blood. The CDR3 loop reads CASSLVVLASPSYNEQFF. Written as DNA, the CDR3 is TGTGCCAGCAGCTTAGTCGTCTTGGCCAGCCCCTCCTACAATGAGCAGTTCTTC. Combining the CDR3 with reference TRBV11-2 and TRBJ2-1 gives the whole variable domain EAGVAQSPRYKIIEKRQSVAFWCNPISGHATLYWYQQILGQGPKLLIQFQNNGVVDDSQLPKDRFSAERLKGVDSTLKIQPAKLEDSAVYLCASSLVVLASPSYNEQFFGPGTRLTVL.